Listed below are T cell receptor beta chains from one sample, sequenced in a study of control samples from healthy donors and cancer patients. TCRdb's table, derived via immunoSEQ multiplex PCR, lists solely in-frame clones and lacks some. The sample gives 90,000 to 110,000 clones, about nine tenths of which show up once; 3.5% to 4.5% is in the top ten. Material: blood. These receptors originate from a human donor in good health. The donor label of this sample is uncertain. Both conserved end residues are part of each CDR3. A D gene is named only where the DNA matches it firmly.

TRBV18,TRBJ1-4,TRBD1,CASSPPVGQGDEKLFF
TRBV18,TRBJ1-2,TRBD1,CASSPSLTGVGYTF
TRBV24-1,TRBJ1-5,NA,CATSEYAVQADFGYSNQPQHF
TRBV12-3/TRBV12-4,TRBJ1-1,NA,CASSLGSAVEAFF
TRBV2,TRBJ2-2,NA,CASSFVGANTGELFF
TRBV6-5,TRBJ2-1,NA,CASSYGDPPYNEQFF
TRBV2,TRBJ1-6,NA,CARKARSEGVNSPLHF
TRBV12-3/TRBV12-4,TRBJ2-7,TRBD1,CASSLQGASEQYF
TRBV7-9,TRBJ2-2,TRBD1,CASSLWTGRTGELFF
TRBV12-3/TRBV12-4,TRBJ1-3,NA,CASSLMWGNTIYF
TRBV6-6,TRBJ1-5,NA,CASGFSDRDQPQHF
TRBV6-5,TRBJ2-1,NA,CASSIPRRIYNEQFF
TRBV19,TRBJ1-6,TRBD1,CASSMTRDSNSPLHF
TRBV7-9,TRBJ1-1,NA,CASSLDASGGSRIHEAFF